The T cell receptor beta chain under discussion was sequenced for a study of molecular identifiers for immune sequencing clone quantification. This clonotype was counted many times. This CDR3 region has 14 residues. Germline assignment: CDR1 MGHDK and CDR2 SYGVNS. V was pared by 5 bases and J by 4 bases, with 14 bases between. One entry per CDR3 protein, called by TCRdb with MiXCR from the PCR reads. The table lists 460,000 or so distinct CDR3 sequences, around 23% of them singletons, with roughly 0.77% in the top ten. The chain employs TRBV25-1 and TRBJ1-1; D may be TRBD1 (6 bases). The sequence came from a human donor in good health. Some libraries in this study had Jurkat cell RNA spiked in. The sequenced sample was naive CD8+ T cells from blood, with Jurkat cell RNA spiked in. As to subset: FACS-sorted CD8+CD4-CCR7+CD45RA+ naive T cells. CDR3 DNA: TGTGCCAGCAGTCAGGGGTCGGATGGCACTGAAGCTTTCTTT. It specifies CASSQGSDGTEAFF.